This T cell receptor (beta chain) stems from a study of shared clonotypes between healthy human individuals. Study-wide points: Among donors, the sharing of clonotypes was expected to be influenced by sequencing depth. Around 5.4% of naive CD4 clonotypes were common to a handful of donors.

Execution of the assay was at deep level. This table comes from immunoSEQ multiplex PCR, and its TCRdb copy is limited to in-frame clones, with some not included. This sample has approximately 530,000 clones, with about 96% found just once. Concerning this clone: Its antigen remains unidentified.

Trimming shortened V by 2 bases and J by 4 bases, and 7 bases separated the two germline ends. The CDR3 loop spans 13 amino acids. The V gene's germline CDR1 is MDHEN and CDR2 SYDVKM. The chain is built from TRBV28 and TRBJ2-3; D is perhaps TRBD2 (5 bases). Sequencing was done on a sample of naive CD4+ T cells sorted from blood. Sample subset: CD45RA+ positively selected. This TCR came from a woman younger than 45 in good health. CDR3 sequence (DNA): TGTGCCAGCAGTTTAAGCGGAGCAGATACGCAGTATTTT. Its translation: CASSLSGADTQYF.